Listed below are T cell receptor beta chains from one sample, sequenced in a study of response to subunit inactivated influenza vaccine. TCRdb analysed the RT-PCR reads with MiXCR anew, one entry per CDR3 protein. This table holds hundreds of thousands of distinct CDR3 sequences, 12% found once. The sequences come from PBMCs from blood, collected on the day of vaccination. The source is a man between 50 and 59 years old who received an inactivated influenza vaccine. Both conserved end residues are part of each CDR3. The D gene is left open where the match is weak. Only some rows state a clone size, as once, few, many or a class for expanded clones.

D: NA
size: few
J: TRBJ2-7
V: TRBV7-8
CDR3: CASRKDWKNSYEQYF
DNA: TGTGCCAGCAGAAAGGATTGGAAAAATTCCTACGAGCAGTACTTC

D: NA
size: NA
J: TRBJ2-7
V: TRBV6-1
CDR3: CASGHSSYEQYF
DNA: TGTGCCAGCGGTCACAGTTCCTACGAGCAGTACTTC

D: NA
size: few
J: TRBJ2-7
V: TRBV28
CDR3: CASSFNGGDYEQYF
DNA: TGTGCCAGCAGTTTCAACGGTGGGGACTACGAGCAGTACTTC

D: NA
size: few
J: TRBJ1-1
V: TRBV18
CDR3: CASSPQEGGTEAFF
DNA: TGTGCCAGCTCTCCTCAGGAGGGCGGAACTGAAGCTTTCTTT

D: NA
size: NA
J: TRBJ2-3
V: TRBV18
CDR3: CASSASSDTQYF
DNA: TGTGCCAGCTCTGCGAGTTCCGATACGCAGTATTTT

D: TRBD1
size: few
J: TRBJ2-3
V: TRBV6-5
CDR3: CASSYSKGASGTDTQYF
DNA: TGTGCCAGCAGTTACTCAAAGGGGGCGTCAGGTACAGATACGCAGTATTTT

D: TRBD2
size: few
J: TRBJ2-7
V: TRBV12-3/TRBV12-4
CDR3: CASRLAGAAYEQYF
DNA: TGTGCCAGCAGACTAGCGGGAGCAGCCTACGAGCAGTACTTC

D: NA
size: NA
J: TRBJ2-5
V: TRBV4-3
CDR3: CASSQDYWLAQETQYF
DNA: TGCGCCAGCAGCCAAGATTATTGGCTAGCCCAAGAGACCCAGTACTTC

D: NA
size: few
J: TRBJ2-3
V: TRBV20-1
CDR3: CSARLWGSHTDTQYF
DNA: TGCAGTGCTAGATTGTGGGGAAGCCACACAGATACGCAGTATTTT

D: NA
size: NA
J: TRBJ2-5
V: TRBV10-3
CDR3: CAISDRLGETQYF
DNA: TGTGCCATCAGTGACCGGCTGGGAGAGACCCAGTACTTC

D: TRBD2
size: few
J: TRBJ2-1
V: TRBV28
CDR3: CASRTRLAGGGSDEQFF
DNA: TGTGCCAGCAGAACCCGACTAGCGGGAGGGGGAAGCGATGAGCAGTTCTTC

D: NA
size: NA
J: TRBJ1-2
V: TRBV5-5
CDR3: CASSPLPREGYGYTF
DNA: TGTGCCAGCAGCCCCTTACCCAGGGAGGGCTATGGCTACACCTTC

D: TRBD1
size: NA
J: TRBJ2-2
V: TRBV4-2
CDR3: CASSQTGVENTGELFF
DNA: TGTGCCAGCAGCCAAACAGGGGTAGAGAACACCGGGGAGCTGTTTTTT

D: NA
size: few
J: TRBJ2-2
V: TRBV28
CDR3: CATRRVRLGELFF
DNA: TGTGCCACCCGGAGAGTAAGACTCGGGGAGCTGTTTTTT

D: NA
size: NA
J: TRBJ2-5
V: TRBV28
CDR3: CASSLNRGVETQYF
DNA: TGTGCCAGCAGTTTAAACCGGGGAGTGGAGACCCAGTACTTC

D: NA
size: NA
J: TRBJ2-3
V: TRBV18
CDR3: CASSPLSDIAGDTQYF
DNA: TGTGCCAGCTCACCTCTATCAGACATCGCTGGGGATACGCAGTATTTT

D: TRBD1
size: NA
J: TRBJ2-3
V: TRBV7-9
CDR3: CASSSGTGTLTDTQYF
DNA: TGTGCCAGCAGCTCAGGGACAGGGACACTTACAGATACGCAGTATTTT

D: NA
size: few
J: TRBJ2-2
V: TRBV7-2
CDR3: CASSLAVASRELFF
DNA: TGTGCCAGCAGCTTAGCAGTGGCGAGTCGAGAGCTGTTTTTT

D: NA
size: NA
J: TRBJ2-1
V: TRBV5-5
CDR3: CASSNEGWVNEQFF
DNA: TGTGCCAGCAGCAACGAGGGGTGGGTCAATGAGCAGTTCTTC

D: NA
size: few
J: TRBJ2-5
V: TRBV28
CDR3: CASSFLAGSQETQYF
DNA: TGTGCCAGCAGTTTTCTGGCAGGAAGTCAAGAGACCCAGTACTTC

D: NA
size: NA
J: TRBJ2-6
V: TRBV15
CDR3: CATQDSSGANVLTF
DNA: TGTGCCACCCAAGACAGCTCTGGGGCCAACGTCCTGACTTTC

D: TRBD1
size: NA
J: TRBJ2-5
V: TRBV20-1
CDR3: CSAELTGHQETQYF
DNA: TGCAGTGCTGAATTGACAGGGCACCAAGAGACCCAGTACTTC

D: TRBD2
size: NA
J: TRBJ2-5
V: TRBV4-2
CDR3: CASSQVGSLGGETQYF
DNA: TGTGCCAGCAGCCAAGTTGGATCGTTGGGGGGGGAGACCCAGTACTTC

D: TRBD2
size: NA
J: TRBJ2-5
V: TRBV30
CDR3: CAWREILAGPEETQYF
DNA: TGTGCCTGGAGGGAAATACTAGCGGGGCCAGAAGAGACCCAGTACTTC

D: NA
size: NA
J: TRBJ2-1
V: TRBV5-1
CDR3: CASSLSGLTMLFF
DNA: TGCGCCAGCAGCCTTTCCGGACTAACTATGCTGTTCTTC

D: TRBD2
size: NA
J: TRBJ2-3
V: TRBV10-3
CDR3: CAIATRGSTDTQYF
DNA: TGTGCCATCGCAACGCGGGGGAGCACAGATACGCAGTATTTT

D: NA
size: NA
J: TRBJ2-3
V: TRBV20-1
CDR3: CSASKGRGGNTQYF
DNA: TGCAGTGCTAGTAAGGGCAGGGGAGGGAATACGCAGTATTTT

D: NA
size: NA
J: TRBJ2-2
V: TRBV7-2
CDR3: CASSLAVGGELFF
DNA: TGTGCCAGCAGCTTAGCCGTGGGGGGGGAGCTGTTTTTT

D: NA
size: NA
J: TRBJ2-5
V: TRBV12-3/TRBV12-4
CDR3: CASSRTWGETQYF
DNA: TGTGCCAGCAGCCGGACCTGGGGAGAGACCCAGTACTTC

D: NA
size: few
J: TRBJ2-1
V: TRBV11-2
CDR3: CASSFETRSEQFF
DNA: TGTGCCAGCAGCTTCGAGACACGCTCTGAGCAGTTCTTC

D: NA
size: few
J: TRBJ2-1
V: TRBV7-8
CDR3: CASSLAGADNEQFF
DNA: TGTGCCAGCAGCTTAGCCGGGGCCGACAATGAGCAGTTCTTC

D: NA
size: NA
J: TRBJ2-2
V: TRBV12-3/TRBV12-4
CDR3: CASSTTVFNTGELFF
DNA: TGTGCCAGCAGTACGACAGTGTTCAACACCGGGGAGCTGTTTTTT

D: TRBD2
size: few
J: TRBJ2-3
V: TRBV12-3/TRBV12-4
CDR3: CASSGERQRGPDTQYF
DNA: TGTGCCAGCAGTGGAGAGCGGCAGCGGGGCCCAGATACGCAGTATTTT

D: NA
size: few
J: TRBJ1-1
V: TRBV4-1
CDR3: CASSQGFADTEAFF
DNA: TGCGCCAGCAGCCAAGGGTTTGCAGACACTGAAGCTTTCTTT

D: NA
size: NA
J: TRBJ2-3
V: TRBV20-1
CDR3: CSASGKPADTQYF
DNA: TGCAGTGCTAGCGGAAAGCCGGCGGATACGCAGTATTTT

D: NA
size: few
J: TRBJ2-7
V: TRBV20-1
CDR3: CSASSRGQGVRYEQYF
DNA: TGCAGTGCTAGTTCTCGGGGTCAGGGAGTGAGGTACGAGCAGTACTTC

D: NA
size: NA
J: TRBJ1-2
V: TRBV7-9
CDR3: CASTQISPYGYTF
DNA: TGTGCCAGCACCCAAATCTCCCCCTATGGCTACACCTTC

D: TRBD1
size: many
J: TRBJ2-3
V: TRBV18
CDR3: CASSLYVGQPSEDTQYF
DNA: TGTGCCAGCTCACTGTACGTGGGACAGCCGTCGGAGGATACGCAGTATTTT

D: TRBD2
size: NA
J: TRBJ2-1
V: TRBV6-1
CDR3: CASRPFSGGAPNEQFF
DNA: TGTGCCAGCAGGCCCTTCAGCGGGGGGGCCCCGAATGAGCAGTTCTTC

D: TRBD1
size: few
J: TRBJ1-3
V: TRBV2
CDR3: CASLMGQAGNTIYF
DNA: TGTGCCAGCCTTATGGGACAGGCTGGAAACACCATATATTTT

D: TRBD2
size: many
J: TRBJ2-3
V: TRBV11-1
CDR3: CASSPSSYRLAGDTDTQYF
DNA: TGTGCCAGCAGCCCTTCTAGCTATAGACTAGCGGGGGACACAGATACGCAGTATTTT